These T cell receptor beta chains were read from a single sample in a study of cytomegalovirus exposure and HLA in healthy donors. The method was immunoSEQ multiplex PCR; TCRdb's version includes in-frame clones alone and lacks a portion of them. This repertoire shows roughly 110,000 clones, about 81% found once; its top ten account for about 2.5%. The sequenced sample was PBMCs. The receptors derive from a young man in good health and CMV-seropositive. CDR3s include the opening cysteine and the closing phenylalanine or tryptophan. D genes are given only for firm matches. Some rows mark clone size as missing; the rest say once, few, many or name a class of expanded clone.

>NA|NA|TRBJ1-2|TRBV19
TGTGCCAGTAGTATAGTCGGGGGAAGTTATGGCTACACCTTC
CASSIVGGSYGYTF
>NA|TRBD1|TRBJ1-4|TRBV7-9
TGTGCCAGCGGTTATGGGACAGGGAGGGAAAAACTGTTTTTT
CASGYGTGREKLFF
>NA|NA|TRBJ2-1|TRBV7-9
TGTTCCAGCAGCTCCCAACGACAGGTTTCCTACAATGAGCAGTTCTTC
CSSSSQRQVSYNEQFF
>NA|NA|TRBJ2-1|TRBV9
TGTGCCAGCAGCGTAGGCCGTGGGAGGTACAATGAGCAGTTCTTC
CASSVGRGRYNEQFF
>NA|NA|TRBJ1-1|TRBV27
TGTGCCAGCAGTTTATTCTTAAACACTGAAGCTTTCTTT
CASSLFLNTEAFF
>NA|NA|TRBJ1-2|TRBV19
TGTGCCAGTAGTACCAGACAGAAACTGTCTCATAATGGCTACACCTTC
CASSTRQKLSHNGYTF
>NA|NA|TRBJ2-7|TRBV11-3
TGTGCCAGCAGCTTCGAGGGCTACGAGCAGTACTTC
CASSFEGYEQYF
>NA|TRBD2|TRBJ2-2|TRBV6-1
TGTGCCAGCAGTGGGGGGGGTAAGTTCCAAAACACCGGGGAGCTGTTTTTT
CASSGGGKFQNTGELFF
>NA|TRBD1|TRBJ1-2|TRBV19
TGTGCCAGTAGCAGACAGGGGACGAACTATGGCTACACCTTC
CASSRQGTNYGYTF
>NA|TRBD1|TRBJ2-7|TRBV7-9
TGTGCCAGCAGCTGGGCCGGGACAGGCCGTGGGGAGGAGCAGTACTTC
CASSWAGTGRGEEQYF
>NA|NA|TRBJ1-4|TRBV9
TGTGCCAGCAGCGAGGGGTCTACTAATGAAAAACTGTTTTTT
CASSEGSTNEKLFF
>NA|TRBD1|TRBJ1-1|TRBV5-1
TGCGCCAGCAGCTTGGGTGGGGACAGGGTGTTGGCTTTCTTT
CASSLGGDRVLAFF
>NA|NA|TRBJ1-1|TRBV7-7
TGTGCCAGCACTCCCCCGGTCCTGAACACTGAAGCTTTCTTT
CASTPPVLNTEAFF
>NA|NA|TRBJ1-5|TRBV29-1
TGCAGCGTTGGCGATCAGCCCCAGCATTTT
CSVGDQPQHF
>NA|TRBD2|TRBJ2-1|TRBV7-2
TGTGCCAGCAGCTTAGCTAGCGGGGGATCCTACAATGAGCAGTTCTTC
CASSLASGGSYNEQFF
>NA|NA|TRBJ1-1|TRBV6-1
TGTGCCAGCAGGACAGGGAACACTGAAGCTTTCTTT
CASRTGNTEAFF
>NA|TRBD1|TRBJ2-5|TRBV7-3
TGTGCCAGCAGCCTAGACAGGGCGACGGAGACCCAGTACTTC
CASSLDRATETQYF
>once|NA|TRBJ1-1|TRBV9
TGTGCCAGCAGCGTTCGTAGCCAGAACACTGAAGCTTTCTTT
CASSVRSQNTEAFF
>NA|TRBD1|TRBJ2-1|TRBV6-1
TGTGCCAGCAGCGAATCAACAGGGGCCTACAATGAGCAGTTCTTC
CASSESTGAYNEQFF
>NA|TRBD1|TRBJ2-1|TRBV6-5
TGTGCCAGCGGGACAGGGGATCGTAATGAGCAGTTCTTC
CASGTGDRNEQFF
>NA|NA|TRBJ1-3|TRBV9
TGTGCCAGCAGCGTAGCTCAGGGCTCTGGAAACACCATATATTTT
CASSVAQGSGNTIYF
>NA|NA|TRBJ1-4|TRBV19
TGTGCCAGTAGTATAGACTCAGGGGTTGAAAAACTGTTTTTT
CASSIDSGVEKLFF
>NA|NA|TRBJ2-3|TRBV7-9
TGTGCCAGCAGCTACAGACAGGTGGGCACAGATACGCAGTATTTT
CASSYRQVGTDTQYF
>NA|TRBD1|TRBJ2-2|TRBV27
TGTGCCAGCAGTTCCTGGACAGGTAACACCGGGGAGCTGTTTTTT
CASSSWTGNTGELFF
>NA|NA|TRBJ1-1|TRBV7-9
TGTTCCAGCAGTTCCACAGGCACTGAAGCTTTCTTT
CSSSSTGTEAFF
>NA|NA|TRBJ1-6|TRBV18
TGTGCCAGCTCAGAGCCAGGGGTTCGGTCACCCCTCCACTTT
CASSEPGVRSPLHF
>NA|NA|TRBJ2-3|TRBV5-1
TGCGCCAGCAGCTTGGGGCGCGGGACCGACACAGATACGCAGTATTTT
CASSLGRGTDTDTQYF
>NA|NA|TRBJ2-7|TRBV9
TGTGCCAGCAGCCCGGTCGGGGGATCCTACGAGCAGTACTTC
CASSPVGGSYEQYF
>NA|NA|TRBJ2-1|TRBV7-9
TGTGCCAGCAGCCTCACAGGGCATCGATACAATGAGCAGTTCTTC
CASSLTGHRYNEQFF
>NA|NA|TRBJ2-5|TRBV7-9
TGTGCCGGAGGGGGGGCGTTGGAGACCCAGTACTTC
CAGGGALETQYF
>NA|NA|TRBJ1-2|TRBV18
TGTGCCAGCTCACCATCGAGGGTAGACTATGGCTACACCTTC
CASSPSRVDYGYTF
>NA|TRBD2|TRBJ2-1|TRBV6-1
TGTGCCATACGACTAGCGGGGGGCCCGGTCAATGAGCAGTTCTTC
CAIRLAGGPVNEQFF
>NA|NA|TRBJ1-1|TRBV6-5
TGTGCCAGCAGCTCGGGCACTGAAGCTTTCTTT
CASSSGTEAFF
>NA|NA|TRBJ1-5|TRBV19
TGTGCCGCAGCGAAGGAACGGTCTCAGCCCCAGCATTTT
CAAAKERSQPQHF
>NA|NA|TRBJ2-7|TRBV29-1
TGCAGCGCCTCGGTGGGCCTAGCGTATAGGTACGAGCAGTACTTC
CSASVGLAYRYEQYF
>NA|TRBD2|TRBJ2-3|TRBV6-1
TGTGCCAGCAGTACCTACTCCGGGGGGGATACGCAGTATTTT
CASSTYSGGDTQYF
>few|NA|TRBJ1-6|TRBV5-4
TGTGCCAGCAGCTTGCGGGGGGGAGCCGCGTATAATTCACCCCTCCACTTT
CASSLRGGAAYNSPLHF